The 14 T cell receptor beta chains below were found in one sample sequenced in a study of beta chain features in type 1 diabetes. The sequenced template was cDNA made from the entire isolated RNA. Profiling relied on immunoSEQ multiplex PCR, and the TCRdb table lists in-frame clones only, not all of them. Counted here are around 140,000 clones, around a tenth occurring once; the ten biggest clones make up 0.65%. Sequencing was carried out using central memory CD4+ T cells from blood. These receptors originate from a woman in her thirties or forties in good health.

The gene calls are TRBV5-6 and TRBJ1-5, with D unclear. CDR3 length equals 15 residues. Germline V gives CDR1 SGHDT, CDR2 YYEEEE. Deletions cut 3 bases from V and 0 bases from J, with 10 bases between. Written as DNA, the CDR3 is TGTGCCAGCAGCTCAGGATTATATAGCAATCAGCCCCAGCATTTT. Translated: CASSSGLYSNQPQHF. Based on the CDR3 plus reference TRBV5-6 and TRBJ1-5, the full variable domain is DAGVTQSPTHLIKTRGQQVTLRCSPKSGHDTVSWYQQALGQGPQFIFQYYEEEERQRGNFPDRFSGHQFPNYSSELNVNALLLGDSALYLCASSSGLYSNQPQHFGDGTRLSIL.

The chain couples TRBV7-9 to TRBJ2-3; TRBD2 matches 9 bases. Germline V gene lookup returns CDR1 SEHNR and CDR2 FQNEAQ (reference sequence). With V trimmed by 1 base and J by 2 bases, 4 bases remained unmatched. CDR3 size: 16 residues. The CDR3 DNA reads as TGTGCCAGCAGCTTAGGTTCTAGCGGGAACACAGATACGCAGTATTTT. This translates into CASSLGSSGNTDTQYF.

This clone was found a few times. The chain joins TRBV18 to TRBJ1-2; D is perhaps TRBD1 (6 bases). This CDR3 is 13 amino acids long. Germline V gives CDR1 KGHSH, CDR2 LQKENI. The V gene lost 3 bases and the J gene lost 3 bases, with 8 bases spanning the gap. The CDR3 DNA reads TGTGCCAGCTCACCGGACAGCGACTATGGCTACACCTTC. Its translation: CASSPDSDYGYTF.

The table lists this clone with a few counts. The J gene is TRBJ1-2, the V gene TRBV5-1; TRBD1 agrees at 7 bases. V trimming: 3 bases; J trimming: 5 bases; junction bases outside the gene matches: 13. This CDR3 has 16 residues. Germline CDR1 and CDR2: SGHRS and YFSETQ. CDR3 nucleotides: TGCGCCAGCAGCTCAAATACGGGGACAGCCACGTATGGCTACACCTTC. Amino acids: CASSSNTGTATYGYTF.

The rearrangement links TRBV9 to TRBJ2-1; 8 bases are a match to TRBD2. The ends lost 0 bases at V and 11 bases at J; junction bases unmatched: 10. There are 15 residues in the CDR3. Germline V CDR1 and CDR2: SGDLS, YYNGEE. CDR3 region: CASSVVGGAPSKQFF. DNA for the CDR3: TGTGCCAGCAGCGTAGTCGGGGGGGCCCCTTCGAAGCAGTTCTTC. The entire variable domain, with the rest obtained from reference TRBV9 and TRBJ2-1, is as follows: DSGVTQTPKHLITATGQRVTLRCSPRSGDLSVYWYQQSLDQGLQFLIQYYNGEERAKGNILERFSAQQFPDLHSELNLSSLELGDSALYFCASSVVGGAPSKQFFGPGTRLTVL.

V is TRBV19 and J is TRBJ2-7; D is possibly TRBD1 (6 bases). V lost 5 bases and J lost 3, with 11 bases in between. This CDR3 spans 13 amino acids. CDR1 LNHDA and CDR2 SQIVND come from the germline V gene (reference sequence). The CDR3 DNA sequence: TGTGCCAGTAGTCAGGACAGAATCTACGAGCAGTACTTC. It translates to CASSQDRIYEQYF.

This clone was counted only a few times. The chain is built from TRBV9 and TRBJ2-7; 10 positions match TRBD1. This CDR3 contains 15 residues. V shed 3 bases and J 3 bases; nucleotides not matched to a gene: 6. Germline lookup yields CDR1 SGDLS and CDR2 YYNGEE. This chain's CDR3 is CASSARTGGNYEQYF. Here the CDR3 DNA reads TGTGCCAGCAGCGCCCGGACAGGGGGGAACTACGAGCAGTACTTC.

This clone appeared a few times. The chain has TRBV5-1 and TRBJ2-5; 7 nucleotides line up with TRBD2. CDR1 SGHRS and CDR2 YFSETQ come from the germline V gene. J was trimmed by 2 bases and V by 2 bases; bases with no gene match: 3. The CDR3 is 14 amino acids. For the CDR3, the DNA is TGCGCCAGCAGCTTCGGGGGACTACAAGAGACCCAGTACTTC. Amino acid sequence: CASSFGGLQETQYF.

The J gene is TRBJ2-3, the V gene TRBV2; 7 bases are shared with TRBD1. This CDR3 comprises 18 residues. Germline lookup yields CDR1 SNHLY and CDR2 FYNNEI. J lost 2 bases, V lost 6 bases, and 17 bases had no gene match. The DNA for the CDR3 is TGTGCCAGCAGGGGGTCGAACAGGGGACATTCTTCCACAGATACGCAGTATTTT. Translation gives CASRGSNRGHSSTDTQYF.

This clone occurred many times. The chain employs TRBV4-3 and TRBJ2-6; 10 positions agree with TRBD1. This CDR3 has 18 amino acids. The V segment lost 3 bases and the J segment 0 bases; nucleotides outside the gene matches: 5. Germline V gives CDR1 LGHNA, CDR2 YSLEER. The CDR3 protein is CASSQRTGGTSGANVLTF. The CDR3 region has the DNA TGCGCCAGCAGCCAGCGGACAGGGGGAACCTCTGGGGCCAACGTCCTGACTTTC.

The chain joins TRBV7-2 to TRBJ2-5, with D unresolved. From germline, CDR1 is SGHTA and CDR2 FQGNSA. This CDR3 has 12 residues. V was shortened by 1 base and J by 4 bases, with 4 bases between the two germline ends. CDR3 nucleotide sequence: TGTGCCAGCAGCTTAGGTCTAGAGACCCAGTACTTC. Amino acid sequence: CASSLGLETQYF.

This clone was detected only a few times. The chain has TRBV5-4 and TRBJ2-1; D is possibly TRBD1 (6 bases). The CDR3 length is 15 residues. Trimming cost V 4 bases and J 5 bases, with 16 bases left between them. CDR1 is SGHNT and CDR2 is YYREEE in the germline V gene (reference sequence). CDR3 in amino acids: CASSQKGELDNEQFF. The CDR3 coding sequence is TGTGCCAGCAGCCAGAAGGGGGAATTAGACAATGAGCAGTTCTTC.

This chain joins TRBV7-2 and TRBJ2-1; 9 bases line up with TRBD2. V was clipped by 2 bases and J by 5 bases; unmatched bases: 7. CDR3 length: 16 amino acids. Looked up from germline, CDR1 is SGHTA and CDR2 is FQGNSA. The CDR3 DNA sequence: TGTGCCAGCAGCTTATGGCGGGGGGGCCCCCACAATGAGCAGTTCTTC. Its protein product is CASSLWRGGPHNEQFF.

The chain employs TRBV2 and TRBJ2-3; TRBD1 might be the D (5 bases). CDR1 and CDR2 (germline): SNHLY, FYNNEI. The CDR3 has 13 residues. V lost 4 bases and J 13 bases, leaving 18 bases between the germline ends. The CDR3 protein is CASSGDLGVGEYF. The CDR3 DNA reads as TGTGCCAGCAGTGGAGATCTAGGGGTAGGCGAGTATTTT.